This T cell receptor (beta chain) comes out of a study of STAT5B mutations in CD4+ large granular lymphocyte leukemia. Broader study findings: Compared with healthy controls (2/35), patient top clones favored TRBV06 (8/27). Data were not HLA-matched across samples.

There are 17 residues in the CDR3. Trimming removed 3 bases from V and 0 bases from J, with 15 bases in between. The V gene's germline CDR1 is KGHSH and CDR2 LQKENI. Produced via immunoSEQ multiplex PCR; TCRdb's table is partial and in-frame only. Found here are approximately 35,000 clones, about 76% of them singletons; the top ten hold about 2.5%. Points on this clone: Its antigen is currently unknown.

The chain links TRBV18 to TRBJ1-3; D possibly corresponds to TRBD1 (5 bases). This clonotype was obtained from a human donor in good health. Specimen: CD4+ T cells from blood buffy coats. The CDR3 DNA reads TGTGCCAGCTCACCCCAGGTAGGGGTGGGCTCTGGAAACACCATATATTTT. It specifies CASSPQVGVGSGNTIYF. The full variable domain, rest sourced from reference TRBV18 and TRBJ1-3, is NAGVMQNPRHLVRRRGQEARLRCSPMKGHSHVYWYRQLPEEGLKFMVYLQKENIIDESGMPKERFSAEFPKEGPSILRIQQVVRGDSAAYFCASSPQVGVGSGNTIYFGEGSWLTVV.